This TCR beta chain was recovered during a study of post-analysis software for immune sequencing data. Across the whole study: Several disease courses (relapsing-remitting, secondary progressive and progressive-relapsing) of multiple sclerosis were included. Points from the study as a whole: TRBV5-6, TRBV5-1 and TRBV20-1 belonged to a set of roughly 5 TRBV segments that were more frequent in patients than controls. When compared against controls, multiple sclerosis patients showed significantly lower normalized Chao1 diversity.

CDR1 is SGHDT and CDR2 is YYEEEE in the germline V gene. CDR3 length equals 15 residues. Worth noting for this clonotype: Its antigen is unknown. A read error may produce the germline difference seen at one junction end.

Unique molecular identifiers were carried by the TCR beta cDNA libraries. Once roughly 1 to 10 million T cells were used, roughly 0.5 million cDNA molecules resulted. TCRdb called the PCR reads again in MiXCR, with one record for every CDR3 protein. Here the sample spans roughly 870,000 distinct CDR3 sequences, approximately 53% being singletons. The chain is built from TRBV5-6 and TRBJ2-7; D could derive from TRBD1 or TRBD2 (6 bases each). The clonotype was recovered from a girl aged 10 to 17 with multiple sclerosis. Sequencing was done on a sample of blood. In nucleotides, the CDR3 is TGTGCCGGCAGCCGGGGGATAAGGGACACCTACGAGCAGTACTTC. It encodes CAGSRGIRDTYEQYF.